The 6 T cell receptor beta chains listed next were all sequenced from one sample in a study of blood T cell repertoires in COVID-19 (dated by TCRdb to about 2020). Library generation was performed with the immunoSEQ multiplex PCR assay. What TCRdb holds here is the immuneACCESS table cut down to in-frame rearrangements. Part of the clones is not present; checked against another copy, under half of the missing clones reflect an unresolved V gene, and the others are unexplained. This sample gives approximately 140,000 clones in total; around 85% of them show up just once. Of the sample, nearly 3% falls within the top ten clones. Sequenced input: peripheral blood. The receptor set was obtained from a woman aged 40 to 55 with active or convalescent COVID-19.

CDR3: CASSLQGGSPLHF. The CDR3 nucleotides are TGTGCCAGCAGTTTACAGGGGGGTTCACCCCTCCACTTT. The chain uses TRBV28 and TRBJ1-6, with 7 bases fitting TRBD1. Per the germline V gene, CDR1 is MDHEN and CDR2 is SYDVKM. CDR3 length: 13 amino acids. V lost 2 bases to trimming and J lost 9 bases; unmatched junction nucleotides: 1.

The rearrangement uses TRBV19 and TRBJ1-1; D not resolved. V shed 8 bases and J shed 4 bases, with 32 bases lying between them. Germline V CDR1 and CDR2: LNHDA, SQIVND (reference sequence). The CDR3 contains 19 residues. In DNA form, the CDR3 reads TGTGCCAGTTCAAGCGAGAGCCTTTGGTTCAATAGTAGGTTCACTGAAGCTTTCTTT. Protein sequence: CASSSESLWFNSRFTEAFF.

The CDR3 bases are TGTGCCAGTAGTATTCATCCAGCGACTAGCAATCAGCCCCAGCATTTT. Its protein product is CASSIHPATSNQPQHF. V is TRBV19 and J is TRBJ1-5; D not certain. The V end lost 3 bases, the J end lost 0 bases, and 12 bases lay between the germline ends. Germline CDR1 is LNHDA and CDR2 is SQIVND (reference sequence). CDR3 size: 16 residues.

The J gene is TRBJ2-1, the V gene TRBV7-9; TRBD2 is a possible D gene (5 bases). The CDR3 runs to 12 residues. V lost 7 bases and J 7 bases, leaving 11 bases between the germline ends. Germline V lookup: CDR1 SEHNR, CDR2 FQNEAQ (reference sequence). CDR3 amino acids: CASTRTGNEQFF. The CDR3 DNA reads TGTGCCAGCACCAGGACTGGAAATGAGCAGTTCTTC.

This clone was seen ten or more times. The rearrangement links TRBV5-8 to TRBJ2-7, with 10 bases fitting TRBD1. J gave up 4 bases and V 2 bases, and 9 bases lay outside the gene matches. CDR1 is SGHTS, CDR2 YDEGEE, per germline. This CDR3 has 16 amino acids. Written as DNA, the CDR3 is TGTGCCAGCAGCTTCCCACCGGGACAGGGGATTTACGAGCAGTACTTC. Amino acid sequence: CASSFPPGQGIYEQYF.

The V gene is TRBV6-1, the J gene TRBJ2-7; D uncertain. The V end lost 0 bases, the J end lost 0 bases, and 9 bases lay between the germline ends. CDR3 size: 15 residues. The germline gives CDR1 MNHNS, CDR2 SASEGT. Here the CDR3 reads CASSEAPSSSYEQYF. DNA for the CDR3: TGTGCCAGCAGTGAAGCGCCGTCTAGCTCCTACGAGCAGTACTTC.